Sequencing of this T cell receptor beta chain was carried out in a study of neurological immune-mediated disorders. TCRdb called the 5' RACE reads again in MiXCR, with one record for every CDR3 protein. This sample has about 10,000 distinct CDR3 sequences, with 20% to 25% found just once. This clonotype is medium-sized within its sample. CDR1 is DFQATT, CDR2 SNEGSKA, per germline (reference sequence). V dropped 0 bases and J dropped 7; count of bases not matched to a gene: 6. The CDR3 has 14 amino acids. The TCR sequence derives from a woman between 35 and 50 years old with multiple sclerosis. Sequenced input: CD8+ T cells from blood. This rearrangement joins TRBV20-1 to TRBJ1-1; 9 bases are shared with TRBD1. This CDR3 reads CSARDRDRVNEAFF. The CDR3 DNA sequence: TGCAGTGCTAGAGATCGGGACAGGGTTAATGAAGCTTTCTTT.